The present T cell receptor (beta chain) was sequenced within a study of blood T cell repertoires in COVID-19. Sequenced by immunoSEQ multiplex PCR; TCRdb stores in-frame clones only, minus some. Of under 150,000 clones listed, 60% to 85% were seen once; the top ten hold approximately 8%. This CDR3 has 14 amino acids. The germline gives CDR1 SGHRS, CDR2 YFSETQ. Trimming took 4 bases from V and 3 from J; bases not matched to a gene: 3. This clone turned up a few times. V gene TRBV5-1 combines with J gene TRBJ1-2; the match to TRBD1 covers 10 bases. Sequenced sample: peripheral blood. The sequence came from a man over 45 with active or convalescent COVID-19. The CDR3 loop is CASSPGTGDYGYTF. The CDR3 DNA sequence: TGCGCCAGCAGCCCCGGGACAGGGGACTATGGCTACACCTTC.